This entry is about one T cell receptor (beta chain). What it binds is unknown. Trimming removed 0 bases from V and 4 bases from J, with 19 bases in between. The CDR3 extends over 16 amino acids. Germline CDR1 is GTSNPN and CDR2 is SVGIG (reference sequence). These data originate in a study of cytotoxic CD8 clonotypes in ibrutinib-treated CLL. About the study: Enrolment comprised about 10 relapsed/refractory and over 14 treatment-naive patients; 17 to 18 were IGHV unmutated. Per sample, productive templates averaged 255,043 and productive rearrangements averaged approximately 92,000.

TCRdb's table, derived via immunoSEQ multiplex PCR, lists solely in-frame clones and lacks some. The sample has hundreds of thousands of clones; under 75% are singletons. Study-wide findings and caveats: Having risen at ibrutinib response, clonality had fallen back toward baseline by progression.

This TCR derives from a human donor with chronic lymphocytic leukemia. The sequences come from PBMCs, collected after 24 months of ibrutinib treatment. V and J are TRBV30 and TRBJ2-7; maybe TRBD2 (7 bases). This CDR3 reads CAWSVGGGYSGYEQYF. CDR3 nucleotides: TGTGCCTGGAGTGTAGGGGGGGGATATAGCGGGTACGAGCAGTACTTC.